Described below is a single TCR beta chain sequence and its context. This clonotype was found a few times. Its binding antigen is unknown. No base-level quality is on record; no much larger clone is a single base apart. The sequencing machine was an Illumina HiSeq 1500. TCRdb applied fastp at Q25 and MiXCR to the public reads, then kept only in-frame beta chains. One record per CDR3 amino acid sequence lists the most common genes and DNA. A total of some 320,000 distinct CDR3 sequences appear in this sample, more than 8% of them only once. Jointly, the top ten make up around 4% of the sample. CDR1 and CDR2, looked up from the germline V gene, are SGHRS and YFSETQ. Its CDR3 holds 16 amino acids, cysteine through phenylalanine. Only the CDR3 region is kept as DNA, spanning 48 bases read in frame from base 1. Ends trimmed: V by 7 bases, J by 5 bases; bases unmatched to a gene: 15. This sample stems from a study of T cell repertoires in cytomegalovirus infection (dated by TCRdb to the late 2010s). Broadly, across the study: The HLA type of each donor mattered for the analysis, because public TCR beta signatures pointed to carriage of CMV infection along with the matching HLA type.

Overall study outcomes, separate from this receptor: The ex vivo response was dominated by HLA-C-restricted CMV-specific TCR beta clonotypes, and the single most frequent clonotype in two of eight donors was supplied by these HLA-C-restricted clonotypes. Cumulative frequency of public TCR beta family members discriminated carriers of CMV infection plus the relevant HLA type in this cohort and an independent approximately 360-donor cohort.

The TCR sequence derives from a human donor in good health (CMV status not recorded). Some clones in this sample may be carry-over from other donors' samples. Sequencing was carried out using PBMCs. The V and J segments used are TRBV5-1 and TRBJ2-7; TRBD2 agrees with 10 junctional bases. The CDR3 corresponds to CASDTTSSGRVDEQYF. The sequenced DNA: TGCGCCAGCGATACCACTTCTAGCGGGAGAGTCGACGAGCAGTACTTC.